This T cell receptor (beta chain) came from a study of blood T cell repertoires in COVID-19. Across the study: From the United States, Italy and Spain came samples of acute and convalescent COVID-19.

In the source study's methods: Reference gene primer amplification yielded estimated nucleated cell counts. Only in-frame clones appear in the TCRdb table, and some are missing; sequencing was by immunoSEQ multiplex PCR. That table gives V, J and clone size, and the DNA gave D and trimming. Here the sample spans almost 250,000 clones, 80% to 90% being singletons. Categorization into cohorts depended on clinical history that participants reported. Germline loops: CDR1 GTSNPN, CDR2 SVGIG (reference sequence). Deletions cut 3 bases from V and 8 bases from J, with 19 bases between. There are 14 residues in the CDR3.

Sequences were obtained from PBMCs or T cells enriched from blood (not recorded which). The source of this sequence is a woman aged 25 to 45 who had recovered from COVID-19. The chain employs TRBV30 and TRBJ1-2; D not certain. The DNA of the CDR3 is TGTGCCTGGAGCCAGTACACGAGGCAGCGAGGCTACACCTTC. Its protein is CAWSQYTRQRGYTF.